This T cell receptor (beta chain) derives from a study of blood T cell repertoires in COVID-19. V was shortened by 3 bases and J by 6 bases, with 14 bases between the two germline ends. Germline V CDR1 and CDR2: MGHRA, YSYEKL. The CDR3 is made up of 15 amino acids. TCRdb keeps only in-frame clones here, not all; method: immunoSEQ multiplex PCR. The sample yields 150,000 to 200,000 clones, 65% to 90% seen once. The origin of this receptor is a man aged 50-60 years who had recovered from COVID-19. The source material was PBMCs or T cells enriched from blood (not recorded which). The rearrangement links TRBV4-1 to TRBJ1-4; D unresolved. CDR3 DNA: TGCGCCAGCAGCCACGGAAGTGGGCGGGATGAAAAACTGTTTTTT. Translated: CASSHGSGRDEKLFF.